This is a list of T cell receptor beta chains from one sample in a study of T-cell reconstitution after alpha-beta-depleted transplantation in children. Via MiXCR, TCRdb re-called the PCR reads, giving one row per CDR3 protein. This sample carries approximately 500,000 distinct CDR3 sequences, roughly 10% of them seen once, and the ten largest clones take roughly 2.1%. Specimen: PBMCs, collected before TCRalphabeta/CD19-depleted stem cell transplant. The source of these receptors is a child between 2 and 9 years old with inherited bone marrow failure, due to receive a stem cell transplant. Each CDR3 is given with its conserved first and last residue. The D gene is left open where the match is weak. Expanded clones are given a class, and other clones once, few, many or no size at all.

J gene: TRBJ2-7; V gene: TRBV6-2/TRBV6-3; clone size: NA; D gene: TRBD2; CDR3 DNA: TGTGCCAGCAGGCAAAGCGGGACCTCCTACGAGCAGTACTTC; CDR3 protein: CASRQSGTSYEQYF
J gene: TRBJ2-3; V gene: TRBV12-3/TRBV12-4; clone size: NA; D gene: TRBD2; CDR3 DNA: TGTGCCAGCAGTTTGAGGGGAGGGAGGAACATAGATACGCAGTATTTT; CDR3 protein: CASSLRGGRNIDTQYF
J gene: TRBJ2-1; V gene: TRBV15; clone size: few; D gene: TRBD2; CDR3 DNA: TGTGCCACCAGCACACTCTCCGGGACTAGCTCTCCAAATGAGCAGTTCTTC; CDR3 protein: CATSTLSGTSSPNEQFF
J gene: TRBJ1-6; V gene: TRBV5-6; clone size: few; D gene: TRBD1; CDR3 DNA: TGTGCCAGCAGCGAATCATGGACAGGGGCCCATAATTCACCCCTCCACTTT; CDR3 protein: CASSESWTGAHNSPLHF
J gene: TRBJ2-1; V gene: TRBV28; clone size: many; D gene: TRBD1; CDR3 DNA: TGTGCCAGCAGCTTACAGGGGAGCTCCTACAATGAGCAGTTCTTC; CDR3 protein: CASSLQGSSYNEQFF
J gene: TRBJ2-2; V gene: TRBV5-1; clone size: many; D gene: NA; CDR3 DNA: TGCGCCAGCAGCCCAGACACGAACACCGGGGAGCTGTTTTTT; CDR3 protein: CASSPDTNTGELFF
J gene: TRBJ2-5; V gene: TRBV12-3/TRBV12-4; clone size: many; D gene: NA; CDR3 DNA: TGTGCCAGCAGTACCCGACCCGAGACCCAGTACTTC; CDR3 protein: CASSTRPETQYF
J gene: TRBJ1-2; V gene: TRBV5-4; clone size: NA; D gene: NA; CDR3 DNA: TGTGCCAGCAGCTTTGATCCAGACACTAACTATGGCTACACCTTC; CDR3 protein: CASSFDPDTNYGYTF
J gene: TRBJ1-1; V gene: TRBV7-2; clone size: few; D gene: TRBD1; CDR3 DNA: TGTGCCAGCAGCTTAAGGGGGCCGCGGGACACTGAAGCTTTCTTT; CDR3 protein: CASSLRGPRDTEAFF
J gene: TRBJ1-2; V gene: TRBV7-9; clone size: many; D gene: NA; CDR3 DNA: TGTGCCAGCAGGTCCCCCCCAGGTGGAAGTAACTATGGCTACACCTTC; CDR3 protein: CASRSPPGGSNYGYTF
J gene: TRBJ2-1; V gene: TRBV30; clone size: NA; D gene: TRBD2; CDR3 DNA: TGTGCCTGGGATACTAGCGGATCCTACAATGAGCAGTTCTTC; CDR3 protein: CAWDTSGSYNEQFF
J gene: TRBJ2-7; V gene: TRBV20-1; clone size: NA; D gene: TRBD2; CDR3 DNA: TGCAGTGCTAGTGCGGGAGTCTACGAGCAGTACTTC; CDR3 protein: CSASAGVYEQYF
J gene: TRBJ2-1; V gene: TRBV9; clone size: NA; D gene: NA; CDR3 DNA: TGTGCCAGCAGCGGAACCGGGGTGCTGAATGAGCAGTTCTTC; CDR3 protein: CASSGTGVLNEQFF
J gene: TRBJ2-7; V gene: TRBV3-1; clone size: few; D gene: TRBD2; CDR3 DNA: TGTGCCAGCAGCACCCGGGACTATTCCTCCGAGCAGTACTTC; CDR3 protein: CASSTRDYSSEQYF
J gene: TRBJ2-2; V gene: TRBV5-1; clone size: many; D gene: TRBD2; CDR3 DNA: TGCGCCAGCAGCTTATCCTCGGGACTAGCGGGAACCGGGGAGCTGTTTTTT; CDR3 protein: CASSLSSGLAGTGELFF
J gene: TRBJ1-3; V gene: TRBV12-3/TRBV12-4; clone size: NA; D gene: NA; CDR3 DNA: TGTGCCAGCAGTTTAGTCGGGCAGTCCTCTGGAAACACCATATATTTT; CDR3 protein: CASSLVGQSSGNTIYF
J gene: TRBJ2-3; V gene: TRBV7-9; clone size: many; D gene: TRBD2; CDR3 DNA: TGTGCCAGCGAAACTAGCGGAAGCACAGATACGCAGTATTTT; CDR3 protein: CASETSGSTDTQYF
J gene: TRBJ2-6; V gene: TRBV9; clone size: many; D gene: NA; CDR3 DNA: TGTGCCAGCAGCGTAGTTCCGGGGTTTGGGGCCAACGTCCTGACTTTC; CDR3 protein: CASSVVPGFGANVLTF
J gene: TRBJ2-7; V gene: TRBV9; clone size: NA; D gene: NA; CDR3 DNA: TGTGCCAGCAGCGAAGGGGGGGTTTCCTACGAGCAGTACTTC; CDR3 protein: CASSEGGVSYEQYF
J gene: TRBJ2-4; V gene: TRBV20-1; clone size: many; D gene: TRBD2; CDR3 DNA: TGCAGTGCAAGGACTAGAAAGTACATTCAGTACTTC; CDR3 protein: CSARTRKYIQYF
J gene: TRBJ2-1; V gene: TRBV5-4; clone size: NA; D gene: TRBD2; CDR3 DNA: TGTGCCACCACCTCTAGCGGGAGTTCTAATGAGCAGTTCTTC; CDR3 protein: CATTSSGSSNEQFF
J gene: TRBJ2-5; V gene: TRBV2; clone size: many; D gene: TRBD2; CDR3 DNA: TGTGCCAGCATGCGGATAGCGGGGCAAGAGACCCAGTACTTC; CDR3 protein: CASMRIAGQETQYF
J gene: TRBJ2-2; V gene: TRBV2; clone size: few; D gene: NA; CDR3 DNA: TGTGCCAGCAGTGAGGAGGGGAACGCCGGCACCGGGGAGCTGTTTTTT; CDR3 protein: CASSEEGNAGTGELFF
J gene: TRBJ1-3; V gene: TRBV20-1; clone size: many; D gene: NA; CDR3 DNA: TGCAGTGCTATAGGAAACACCATATATTTT; CDR3 protein: CSAIGNTIYF
J gene: TRBJ2-7; V gene: TRBV5-1; clone size: many; D gene: NA; CDR3 DNA: TGCGCCAGCAGCCGGGTGGGCACCACCTACGAGCAGTACTTC; CDR3 protein: CASSRVGTTYEQYF
J gene: TRBJ2-1; V gene: TRBV27; clone size: many; D gene: NA; CDR3 DNA: TGTGCCAGCAGCGACCTGAGCTCCTACAATGAGCAGTTCTTC; CDR3 protein: CASSDLSSYNEQFF
J gene: TRBJ2-7; V gene: TRBV12-3/TRBV12-4; clone size: many; D gene: NA; CDR3 DNA: TGTGCCAGCAGTGAAACAACTTCAGTTTACGAGCAGTACTTC; CDR3 protein: CASSETTSVYEQYF
J gene: TRBJ1-2; V gene: TRBV30; clone size: many; D gene: NA; CDR3 DNA: TGTGCCTGGAACGGTCCGTCAGGGGAGGACTATGGCTACACCTTC; CDR3 protein: CAWNGPSGEDYGYTF
J gene: TRBJ2-5; V gene: TRBV5-1; clone size: NA; D gene: NA; CDR3 DNA: TGCGCCAGCAGCTTGGCGCCCTCGGGGACCCAGTACTTC; CDR3 protein: CASSLAPSGTQYF
J gene: TRBJ2-7; V gene: TRBV30; clone size: NA; D gene: NA; CDR3 DNA: TGTGCCTGGAGTGGTTACGAGCAGTACTTC; CDR3 protein: CAWSGYEQYF
J gene: TRBJ2-3; V gene: TRBV29-1; clone size: NA; D gene: TRBD2; CDR3 DNA: TGCAGCGTTGAAGTCGTAGCGGGAGGGACAGATACGCAGTATTTT; CDR3 protein: CSVEVVAGGTDTQYF
J gene: TRBJ2-7; V gene: TRBV12-3/TRBV12-4; clone size: many; D gene: NA; CDR3 DNA: TGCGCCAGCAGCTTGCTGGGTTCCTACGAGCAGTACTTC; CDR3 protein: CASSLLGSYEQYF
J gene: TRBJ2-2; V gene: TRBV2; clone size: many; D gene: TRBD1; CDR3 DNA: TGTGCCAGCAGCCTAACGTCCGACAGGGGGTTGAGCACCGGGGAGCTGTTTTTT; CDR3 protein: CASSLTSDRGLSTGELFF
J gene: TRBJ2-1; V gene: TRBV2; clone size: many; D gene: NA; CDR3 DNA: TGTGCCAGCAGTCGAGACACCCGAACGAAGTTCTTC; CDR3 protein: CASSRDTRTKFF
J gene: TRBJ2-3; V gene: TRBV7-9; clone size: NA; D gene: NA; CDR3 DNA: TGTGCCAGCAGCGGGTTGCATACGCAGTATTTT; CDR3 protein: CASSGLHTQYF
J gene: TRBJ1-1; V gene: TRBV20-1; clone size: many; D gene: NA; CDR3 DNA: TGCAGTGCTAGAGGGGGGAGGGTCCGCGCTGAAGCTTTCTTT; CDR3 protein: CSARGGRVRAEAFF
J gene: TRBJ1-1; V gene: TRBV5-1; clone size: many; D gene: NA; CDR3 DNA: TGCGCCAGCAGCTTGTCGGTGAACACTGAAGCTTTCTTT; CDR3 protein: CASSLSVNTEAFF
J gene: TRBJ2-3; V gene: TRBV24-1; clone size: NA; D gene: TRBD1; CDR3 DNA: TGTGCCACCAGTGATTGGACAGGGTCCACAGATACGCAGTATTTT; CDR3 protein: CATSDWTGSTDTQYF
J gene: TRBJ1-1; V gene: TRBV6-5; clone size: many; D gene: NA; CDR3 DNA: TGTGCCAGCAGTTTGCGACACGGGAGCACTGAAGCTTTCTTT; CDR3 protein: CASSLRHGSTEAFF
J gene: TRBJ2-7; V gene: TRBV7-2; clone size: many; D gene: NA; CDR3 DNA: TGTGCCAGCAGCTTAGCGGGATTCGACGGCTACGAGCAGTACTTC; CDR3 protein: CASSLAGFDGYEQYF
J gene: TRBJ1-1; V gene: TRBV18; clone size: few; D gene: TRBD1; CDR3 DNA: TGTGCCAGCTCACTCCAGGGGGCTCACATGAACACTGAAGCTTTCTTT; CDR3 protein: CASSLQGAHMNTEAFF
J gene: TRBJ2-7; V gene: TRBV5-4; clone size: NA; D gene: TRBD2; CDR3 DNA: TGTGCCAGCAGCGGGGGACTAGCGACAACTACGAAGCAGTACTTC; CDR3 protein: CASSGGLATTTKQYF
J gene: TRBJ1-4; V gene: TRBV12-3/TRBV12-4; clone size: many; D gene: NA; CDR3 DNA: TGTGCCAGCAGTTTAGTAGCATTCGAAAAACTGTTTTTT; CDR3 protein: CASSLVAFEKLFF
J gene: TRBJ2-3; V gene: TRBV5-1; clone size: many; D gene: NA; CDR3 DNA: TGCGCCAGCAGCTTGACGGATCCTAGCACAGATACGCAGTATTTT; CDR3 protein: CASSLTDPSTDTQYF
J gene: TRBJ2-1; V gene: TRBV20-1; clone size: few; D gene: NA; CDR3 DNA: TGCAGTGCTGTCGATTTTTACAATGAGCAGTTCTTC; CDR3 protein: CSAVDFYNEQFF
J gene: TRBJ2-5; V gene: TRBV4-1; clone size: NA; D gene: NA; CDR3 DNA: TGCGCCAGCAGTCCTATGCCTATCCGAATGGAGACCCAGTACTTC; CDR3 protein: CASSPMPIRMETQYF